Described below is a single TCR beta chain sequence and its context. Its antigen is as yet unknown. The sample originates from a study of a mutant IDH1 vaccine in newly diagnosed glioma. As for the study in general: The study held visit V12 at week 35 and visit V13 at week 47.

The J segment lost 7 bases and the V segment lost 10 bases, leaving 3 bases of the junction unmatched. The germline gives CDR1 LNHDA, CDR2 SQIVND (reference sequence). This CDR3 region has 12 residues. TCRdb keeps only in-frame clones here, not all; method: immunoSEQ multiplex PCR. Of 60,000 to 65,000 clones detected, about 85% appear once; the ten largest clones hold less than 4.5%. Time point: week 35, safety follow-up. Doses of 300 ug of mutant IDH1 20-mer peptide were given with topical imiquimod. The donor cohort comprised cases of new WHO grade 3 or 4 IDH1-mutant, ATRX-lost astrocytoma. This TCR came from a man under 40 with glioma. This material consisted of PBMCs, taken from a glioma patient whose treatment included an IDH1 peptide vaccine. The V gene is TRBV19, the J gene TRBJ1-4; 10 bases fit TRBD1. CDR3 in DNA: TGTGCCACCCGGGACAGGGGTGAAAAACTGTTTTTT. This gives the protein CATRDRGEKLFF.